This T cell receptor beta chain emerged from a study of siplizumab effects on memory and regulatory T cells. This clone was seen only once. Germline CDR1 reads GTSNPN; CDR2 reads SVGIG (reference sequence). The junction had 8 bases not matched to a gene; V was cut back by 2 bases and J by 6 bases. The CDR3 sequence is 15 residues long. The protocol was immunoSEQ multiplex PCR, while the TCRdb copy is restricted to in-frame clones and leaves out a portion. The table lists some 100,000 clones, approximately 96% of them singletons. This chain links TRBV30 with TRBJ2-2, with TRBD2 matching 8 bases. The sample was naive CD4+ T cells sorted from blood. The TCR sequence derives from a human donor in good health. Here the CDR3 reads CAWSIAGGWAGELFF. The CDR3 nucleotides are TGTGCCTGGAGTATCGCGGGGGGATGGGCCGGGGAGCTGTTTTTT. Full variable domain (rest looked up from reference TRBV30 and TRBJ2-2): SQTIHQWPATLVQPVGSPLSLECTVEGTSNPNLYWYRQAAGRGLQLLFYSVGIGQISSEVPQNLSASRPQDRQFILSSKKLLLSDSGFYLCAWSIAGGWAGELFFGEGSRLTVL.